The present T cell receptor (beta chain) was sequenced within a study of blood T cell repertoires in COVID-19. About the study: PBMCs, B-cell-depleted T cells, or T cells were the source of the cDNA or gDNA that made up the material.

As originally analysed: Using reference gene primer amplification, nucleated cell counts were estimated. Clones were sequenced by immunoSEQ multiplex PCR, and TCRdb holds only the in-frame ones, with some missing. V and J calls and clone size are copied from that table; D and trimming were computed from the DNA. This table holds approximately 240,000 clones, roughly 84% found once. The CDR3 runs 15 residues. V trimming: 5 bases; J trimming: 8 bases; junction bases outside the gene matches: 5. Germline V lookup: CDR1 SGHNT, CDR2 YENEEA. The gene calls are TRBV11-3 and TRBJ2-1; 14 bases are shared with TRBD2. Sequenced material: peripheral blood. The sequence derives from a woman aged 40 to 50 who had recovered from COVID-19. The CDR3 region is CASSPGTSGSYEQFF. In DNA, the CDR3 is TGTGCCAGCAGCCCAGGGACTAGCGGGAGCTATGAGCAGTTCTTC.